Shown below are 30 T cell receptor beta chains from a single sample sequenced in a study of blood T cells in healthy people across ages. The authors ran a second PCR of about 7 to 11 cycles using a sample-barcoded 5' primer and a J-beta primer mix. A single record per CDR3 protein comes from TCRdb applying MiXCR to the 5' RACE reads. The sample includes roughly 2 million distinct CDR3 sequences, 40% to 55% of them seen just once. Sequencing was done on a sample of blood. The origin of the receptors is a woman aged 40 to 50 in good health.

This clonotype was recorded at least ten times. The chain uses TRBV4-3 and TRBJ2-3; D not certain. CDR1 LGHNA and CDR2 YSLEER come from the germline V gene. This CDR3 is 15 amino acids long. Trimming pared 0 bases from V and 2 bases from J, leaving 9 bases between. In DNA form, the CDR3 reads TGCGCCAGCAGCCAAGATGTGGCAGCCACAGATACGCAGTATTTT. Translation: CASSQDVAATDTQYF.

Of note for this clonotype: At one end, the junction sequence differs from germline, possibly due to a read error. J is TRBJ2-7 and V is TRBV4-3, with 9 bases lining up with TRBD2. The CDR3 loop spans 17 amino acids. Germline values: CDR1 LGHNA, CDR2 YSLEER. In DNA, the CDR3 is TGCGCCAGCAGCCAGCAAATAGCGGGGGATACAACCTACGTGCAGTACTTC. Encoded protein: CASSQQIAGDTTYVQYF.

The gene calls are TRBV13 and TRBJ2-5, with TRBD2 matching over 10 bases. J lost 7 bases, V lost 1 base, and 9 bases had no gene match. The CDR3 runs to 16 residues. Germline CDR1 reads PRHDT; CDR2 reads FYEKMQ (reference sequence). Here the CDR3 DNA reads TGTGCCAGCAGCTTAGAGAGCAGCGGGGGGGAAGGGACCCAGTACTTC. It encodes CASSLESSGGEGTQYF.

This clonotype was detected only a few times. One junction end does not reproduce the germline sequence, and a read error may be involved. The V call is TRBV12-3 or TRBV12-4, the J call TRBJ2-4; 14 bases are a match to TRBD2. The length of the CDR3 is 18 residues. The CDR3 bases are TGTACCAGCAGTCCTCGGACTAGCGGGGGGACCGCCAAAAACATTCAGTACTTC. This sequence encodes CTSSPRTSGGTAKNIQYF.

The V call is TRBV20-1, the J call TRBJ2-7; D possibly corresponds to TRBD1 (6 bases). V was shortened by 6 bases and J by 10 bases, with 28 bases between the two germline ends. CDR3 length: 15 residues. CDR1 is DFQATT and CDR2 is SNEGSKA in the germline V gene (reference sequence). The CDR3 loop is CSAPGQPSSKNNQYF. In DNA, the CDR3 is TGCAGTGCCCCGGGACAACCGTCTTCCAAAAACAATCAGTACTTC.

A single count supports this clonotype. The rearrangement links TRBV13 to TRBJ1-1; tentatively, D is TRBD1 (5 bases). V shed 4 bases and J shed 3 bases, with 12 bases lying between them. CDR3 length: 14 amino acids. The germline gives CDR1 PRHDT, CDR2 FYEKMQ (reference sequence). CDR3 nucleotides: TGTGCCAGCAGCTGGGGGTGGCAGTACACTGAAGCTTTCTTT. It encodes CASSWGWQYTEAFF.

This clonotype has a handful of counts. The genes are TRBV18 and TRBJ2-5, with 8 bases that match TRBD2. CDR1 is KGHSH, CDR2 LQKENI, per germline. The CDR3 runs to 15 residues. V lost 2 bases, J lost 4 bases, and 6 bases stayed unmatched. For the CDR3, the DNA is TGTGCCAGCTCACCATTTACTAGCGGAGGAGAGACCCAGTACTTC. Protein: CASSPFTSGGETQYF.

The chain couples TRBV20-1 to TRBJ2-3; D is perhaps TRBD1 or TRBD2 (5 bases each). V lost 5 bases, J lost 3 bases, and 21 bases lay in between. The CDR3 has 16 amino acids. The germline CDR1 and CDR2 sequences are DFQATT and SNEGSKA (reference sequence). The CDR3, as DNA: TGCAGTGCTCTGAACGTCGGGGCCGCAAATACAGATACGCAGTATTTT. It specifies CSALNVGAANTDTQYF.

V usage is TRBV20-1 and J usage is TRBJ2-5, with D perhaps TRBD2 (7 bases). The ends were cut back, 5 bases at V and 0 bases at J, with 19 bases in the middle. The germline CDR1 and CDR2 sequences are DFQATT and SNEGSKA (reference sequence). The CDR3 sequence is 16 residues long. The DNA for the CDR3 is TGCAGTGCTCCCGAAGGGGGGGCCATAGACCAAGAGACCCAGTACTTC. Translating it yields CSAPEGGAIDQETQYF.

V usage is TRBV7-8 and J usage is TRBJ2-1; D ambiguous. This CDR3 is built from 14 residues. Germline CDR1 SGHVS, CDR2 FQNEAQ. The germline V and J ends were trimmed by 1 base and 6 bases, with 10 bases remaining between them. The CDR3, as DNA: TGTGCCAGCAGCTTAGTTACACACGGCAATGAGCAGTTCTTC. Amino acid sequence: CASSLVTHGNEQFF.

Remarks on this clonotype: At one end the junction does not follow the germline gene, possibly because of a read error. The chain has TRBV14 and TRBJ2-5; D unclear. CDR1 SGHDN and CDR2 FVKESK come from the germline V gene. The CDR3 has 12 residues. CDR3 nucleotide sequence: TGTGTCAGCAGCCTCTCCTTAGAGACCCAGTACTTC. It translates to CVSSLSLETQYF. Drawing the rest from reference TRBV14 and TRBJ2-5, the complete variable domain is EAGVTQFPSHSVIEKGQTVTLRCDPISGHDNLYWYRRVMGKEIKFLLHFVKESKQDESGMPNNRFLAERTGGTYSTLKVQPAELEDSGVYFCVSSLSLETQYFGPGTRLLVL.

This clonotype was detected only once. The rearrangement joins TRBV5-1 to TRBJ2-1, with 15 bases fitting TRBD2. The DNA end favors TRBJ2-7, so the J call may be wrong. From germline, CDR1 is SGHRS and CDR2 YFSETQ. The CDR3 contains 17 residues. The CDR3 protein is CASSPGLAGGNYNEQYF. CDR3 nucleotides: TGCGCCAGCAGCCCGGGACTAGCGGGGGGAAACTACAATGAGCAGTACTTC.

The chain employs TRBV7-2 and TRBJ1-5; the D is unclear. Trimming removed 7 bases at V and 0 bases at J, with 13 bases between. Germline V gene lookup returns CDR1 SGHTA and CDR2 FQGNSA. This CDR3 contains 15 residues. This chain's CDR3 is CASTQALHSNQPQHF. The CDR3, as DNA: TGTGCCAGCACCCAGGCCCTCCATAGCAATCAGCCCCAGCATTTT. Full variable domain (rest looked up from reference TRBV7-2 and TRBJ1-5): GAGVSQSPSNKVTEKGKDVELRCDPISGHTALYWYRQSLGQGLEFLIYFQGNSAPDKSGLPSDRFSAERTGGSVSTLTIQRTQQEDSAVYLCASTQALHSNQPQHFGDGTRLSIL.

CDR3 residues: CSVEEYYRDDNEQFF. The CDR3 coding sequence is TGCAGCGTTGAAGAGTATTACAGGGACGACAATGAGCAGTTCTTC. The chain carries TRBV29-1 and TRBJ2-1; TRBD1 is a possible D gene (6 bases). This CDR3 spans 15 amino acids. Germline CDR1 is SQVTM and CDR2 is ANQGSEA. Deletions cut 0 bases from V and 5 bases from J, with 14 bases between.

The chain recombines TRBV27 with TRBJ2-3, with TRBD2 matching 7 bases. Germline-derived CDR1 and CDR2 are MNHEY and SMNVEV (reference sequence). The trim removed 6 bases at V and 4 bases at J, leaving 19 bases unmatched. There are 18 residues in the CDR3. The chain's CDR3 is CASSELGEGWVGSDTQYF. The DNA of the CDR3 is TGTGCCAGCAGCGAGTTGGGGGAGGGCTGGGTTGGCTCAGATACGCAGTATTTT.

Only a few counts were recorded for this clonotype. The chain is built from TRBV7-3 and TRBJ2-1, with D possibly being TRBD1 (6 bases). Germline-derived CDR1 and CDR2 are SGHTA and FQGTGA. The CDR3 spans 20 residues. Between the trimmed V and J ends, which lost 0 bases and 5 bases, there was a span of 26 bases. CDR3 bases: TGTGCCAGCAGCTTAACGGCAGGGGACCTGTACGCAAACCGCAACAATGAGCAGTTCTTC. Protein product: CASSLTAGDLYANRNNEQFF.

The chain carries TRBV20-1 and TRBJ2-1; 7 bases are shared with TRBD2. Germline CDR1 reads DFQATT; CDR2 reads SNEGSKA (reference sequence). The CDR3 length is 15 residues. V dropped 0 bases and J dropped 8; count of bases not matched to a gene: 10. The CDR3: CSAREEGGGFDEQFF. The DNA for the CDR3 is TGCAGTGCTAGAGAGGAGGGCGGGGGTTTCGATGAGCAGTTCTTC.

V usage is TRBV9 and J usage is TRBJ1-2; no definite D call. The germline CDR1 and CDR2 sequences are SGDLS and YYNGEE. The V end was cut by 4 bases, the J end by 8 bases, with 18 bases between. The length of the CDR3 is 14 residues. CDR3: CASSPEMAMSGYTF. CDR3 nucleotides: TGTGCCAGCAGCCCCGAGATGGCAATGTCAGGCTACACCTTC.

The chain combines TRBV10-3 with TRBJ2-1; no definite D call. The germline V and J ends were trimmed by 2 bases and 7 bases, with 9 bases remaining between them. CDR1 and CDR2 from the germline V gene are ENHRY and SYGVKD. The CDR3 is 13 residues long. This CDR3 reads CAISEELANEQFF. The CDR3 bases are TGTGCCATCAGTGAGGAATTGGCAAATGAGCAGTTCTTC.

CDR3 coding DNA: TGTGCCGGCGCCAGGGGGAGCTCCTACGAGCAGTACTTC. The encoded protein is CAGARGSSYEQYF. The V call is TRBV7-2, the J call TRBJ2-7; 7 bases are shared with TRBD1. V lost 11 bases, J lost 0 bases, and 7 bases stayed unmatched. The CDR3 is made up of 13 amino acids. Germline V gene lookup returns CDR1 SGHTA and CDR2 FQGNSA.

V usage is TRBV6-6 and J usage is TRBJ1-1, with D possibly being TRBD1 (5 bases). This CDR3 region has 12 residues. V shed 4 bases and J shed 4 bases, with 7 bases lying between them. Germline lookup yields CDR1 MNHNY and CDR2 SVGAGI (reference sequence). The DNA of the CDR3 is TGTGCCAGCAGTTTCGACAGCACTGAAGCTTTCTTT. This codes for CASSFDSTEAFF.

This clonotype was detected only a few times. The chain combines TRBV7-2 with TRBJ2-1, with 8 bases identical to TRBD2. Germline V gene data show CDR1 as SGHTA and CDR2 as FQGNSA. The CDR3 runs to 16 residues. V lost 0 bases to trimming and J lost 9 bases; unmatched junction nucleotides: 10. This CDR3 reads CASSLAGTRAGVEQFF. For the CDR3, the DNA is TGTGCCAGCAGCTTAGCCGGGACTAGAGCGGGTGTTGAGCAGTTCTTC. Full variable domain (missing parts from reference TRBV7-2 and TRBJ2-1): GAGVSQSPSNKVTEKGKDVELRCDPISGHTALYWYRQSLGQGLEFLIYFQGNSAPDKSGLPSDRFSAERTGGSVSTLTIQRTQQEDSAVYLCASSLAGTRAGVEQFFGPGTRLTVL.

The chain combines TRBV25-1 with TRBJ2-6; D is uncertain. V was shortened by 2 bases and J by 2 bases, with 7 bases between the two germline ends. The CDR3 has 15 amino acids. Germline CDR1 is MGHDK and CDR2 is SYGVNS. CDR3 nucleotides: TGTGCCAGCAGTGAACAGGCCCCTGGGGCCAACGTCCTGACTTTC. It translates to CASSEQAPGANVLTF.

The V and J genes are TRBV20-1 and TRBJ2-1, with 9 bases aligning to TRBD1. V dropped 5 bases and J dropped 8; count of bases not matched to a gene: 7. The CDR3 has 13 residues. In germline, CDR1 is DFQATT, CDR2 SNEGSKA (reference sequence). The CDR3: CSAAGTGSYEQFF. The DNA of the CDR3 is TGCAGTGCTGCCGGGACAGGGTCGTATGAGCAGTTCTTC.

The chain carries TRBV9 and TRBJ2-3, with D uncertain. The V gene's germline CDR1 is SGDLS and CDR2 YYNGEE. Trimming cost V 6 bases and J 2 bases, with 13 bases left between them. This CDR3 is 14 amino acids long. CDR3 sequence reads: CASKVGQFTDTQYF. In nucleotides, the CDR3 is TGTGCCAGCAAGGTAGGGCAGTTCACAGATACGCAGTATTTT. Based on the CDR3 plus reference TRBV9 and TRBJ2-3, the full variable domain is DSGVTQTPKHLITATGQRVTLRCSPRSGDLSVYWYQQSLDQGLQFLIQYYNGEERAKGNILERFSAQQFPDLHSELNLSSLELGDSALYFCASKVGQFTDTQYFGPGTRLTVL.

The genes are TRBV6-5 and TRBJ2-7; D is unresolved. This CDR3 is 15 amino acids long. V gave up 4 bases and J gave up 4 bases, with 17 bases separating them. CDR1 is MNHEY and CDR2 is SVGAGI in the germline V gene. CDR3 DNA: TGTGCCAGCAGTTGGGTCCTCCCCGAGGAGTACGAGCAGTACTTC. This encodes CASSWVLPEEYEQYF.

This sequence joins TRBV6-2 or TRBV6-3 and TRBJ1-2; D is perhaps TRBD1 (5 bases). Per germline, CDR1 MNHEY and CDR2 SVGEGT. Trimming removed 6 bases at V and 1 base at J, with 12 bases between. This CDR3 comprises 14 residues. The DNA of the CDR3 is TGTGCCAGCAGAACAGGTCTCAATAACTATGGCTACACCTTC. This codes for CASRTGLNNYGYTF.

This clonotype has only a few counts. The chain combines TRBV4-1 with TRBJ2-6; 8 bases map to TRBD1. Germline V gives CDR1 MGHRA, CDR2 YSYEKL. The CDR3 totals 17 residues. After removal of 8 bases from V and 0 bases from J, the junction contained 9 bases not matched to a gene. CDR3 amino acids: CASGDRSLPSGANVLTF. CDR3 bases: TGCGCCAGCGGGGACAGGTCCCTACCCTCTGGGGCCAACGTCCTGACTTTC.

A single count supports this clonotype. J is TRBJ2-1 and V is TRBV20-1, with 7 nucleotides matching TRBD2. Unmatched junction bases numbered 6, after V lost 5 bases and J lost 2 bases. Germline V gene sequence: CDR1 DFQATT, CDR2 SNEGSKA (reference sequence). The CDR3 runs to 14 residues. The CDR3 region is CSAELATPYNEQFF. The CDR3 bases are TGCAGTGCTGAACTAGCGACACCCTACAATGAGCAGTTCTTC.

V is TRBV27 and J is TRBJ1-2; 7 positions match TRBD1. V shed 5 bases and J 8 bases; nucleotides not matched to a gene: 5. Germline loops: CDR1 MNHEY, CDR2 SMNVEV (reference sequence). There are 12 residues in the CDR3. The DNA of the CDR3 is TGTGCCAGCAGTGCACAGGGGAGCGGCTACACCTTC. This gives the protein CASSAQGSGYTF.